This T cell receptor beta chain came from a study of blood T cell repertoires in COVID-19. Participants, 18 to 89 years old, spanned approximately 26 US areas. Only a few counts were recorded for this clone. The repertoire was sequenced with immunoSEQ multiplex PCR; TCRdb's copy has only in-frame clones and lacks some. The table has fewer than 350,000 clones, roughly 85% seen once. This receptor was identified in a woman aged 25 to 39 who had been exposed to COVID-19. Sequenced: PBMCs or T cells enriched from blood (not recorded which).

The CDR3 nucleotides are TGTGCCAGCGGGGGACTCCAGGTTGGGGAGACCCAGTACTTC. Its translation: CASGGLQVGETQYF. The chain employs TRBV2 and TRBJ2-5, with a tentative D call TRBD2 (6 bases). Germline CDR1 and CDR2: SNHLY and FYNNEI. The CDR3 sequence is 14 residues long. Trimming removed 8 bases at V and 5 bases at J, with 18 bases between.